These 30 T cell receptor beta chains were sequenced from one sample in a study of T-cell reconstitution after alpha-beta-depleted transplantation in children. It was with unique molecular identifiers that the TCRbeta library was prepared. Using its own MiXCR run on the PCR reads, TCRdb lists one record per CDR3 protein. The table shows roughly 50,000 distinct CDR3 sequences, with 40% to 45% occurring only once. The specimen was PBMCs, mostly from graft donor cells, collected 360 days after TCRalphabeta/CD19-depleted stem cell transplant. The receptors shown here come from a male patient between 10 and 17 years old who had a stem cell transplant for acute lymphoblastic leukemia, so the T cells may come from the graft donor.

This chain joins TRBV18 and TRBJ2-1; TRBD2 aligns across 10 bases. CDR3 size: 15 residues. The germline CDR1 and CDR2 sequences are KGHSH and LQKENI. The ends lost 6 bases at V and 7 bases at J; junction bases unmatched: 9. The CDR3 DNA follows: TGTGCCAGCTCCCCCGGGACTAGCGTTGCAAATGAGCAGTTCTTC. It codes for CASSPGTSVANEQFF.

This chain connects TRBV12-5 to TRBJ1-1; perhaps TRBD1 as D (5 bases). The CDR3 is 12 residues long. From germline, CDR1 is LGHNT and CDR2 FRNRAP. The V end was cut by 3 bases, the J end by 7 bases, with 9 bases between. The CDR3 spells CASGLDSGEAFF. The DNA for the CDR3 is TGTGCTAGTGGTTTAGACAGCGGTGAAGCTTTCTTT.

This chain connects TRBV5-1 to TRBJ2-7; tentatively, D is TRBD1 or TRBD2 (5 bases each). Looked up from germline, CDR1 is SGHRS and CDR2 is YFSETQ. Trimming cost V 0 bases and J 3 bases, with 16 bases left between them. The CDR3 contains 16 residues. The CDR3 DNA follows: TGCGCCAGCAGCTTGGACGGTCGGGACCCTTTCTACGAGCAGTACTTC. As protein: CASSLDGRDPFYEQYF.

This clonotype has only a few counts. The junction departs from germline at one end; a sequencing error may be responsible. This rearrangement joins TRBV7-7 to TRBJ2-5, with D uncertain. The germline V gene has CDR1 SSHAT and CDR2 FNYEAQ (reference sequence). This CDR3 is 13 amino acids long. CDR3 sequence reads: CASSLFAGETQYF. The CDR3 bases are TGTGCTAGCAGCTTATTTGCCGGAGAGACCCAGTACTTC.

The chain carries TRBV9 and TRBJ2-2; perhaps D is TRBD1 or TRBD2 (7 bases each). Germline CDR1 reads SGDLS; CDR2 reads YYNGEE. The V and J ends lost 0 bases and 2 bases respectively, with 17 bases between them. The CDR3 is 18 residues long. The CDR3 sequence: CASSVARGGAPNTGELFF. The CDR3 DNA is TGTGCCAGCAGCGTAGCCAGGGGGGGGGCGCCCAACACCGGGGAGCTGTTTTTT.

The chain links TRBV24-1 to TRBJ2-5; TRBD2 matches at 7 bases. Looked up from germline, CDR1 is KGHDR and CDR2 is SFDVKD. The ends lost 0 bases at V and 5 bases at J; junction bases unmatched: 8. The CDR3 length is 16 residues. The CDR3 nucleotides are TGTGCCACCAGTGATTTGGAGGGAGGGGACTGGGAGACCCAGTACTTC. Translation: CATSDLEGGDWETQYF.

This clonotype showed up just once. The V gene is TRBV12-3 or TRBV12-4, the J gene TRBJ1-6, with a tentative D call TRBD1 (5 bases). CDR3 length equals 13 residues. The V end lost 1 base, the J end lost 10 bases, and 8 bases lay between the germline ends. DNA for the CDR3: TGTGCCAGCAGTTTAGGGGGGAGGTCACCCCTCCACTTT. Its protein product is CASSLGGRSPLHF.

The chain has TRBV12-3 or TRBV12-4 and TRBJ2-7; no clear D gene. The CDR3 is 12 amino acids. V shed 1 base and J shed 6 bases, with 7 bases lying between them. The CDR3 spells CASSLGGSEQYF. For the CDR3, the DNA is TGTGCCAGCAGTTTAGGGGGAAGCGAGCAGTACTTC.

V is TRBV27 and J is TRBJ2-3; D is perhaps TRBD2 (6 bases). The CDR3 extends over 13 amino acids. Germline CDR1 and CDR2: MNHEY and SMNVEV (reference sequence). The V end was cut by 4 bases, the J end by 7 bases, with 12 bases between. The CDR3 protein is CASSSGRGNTQYF. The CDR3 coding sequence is TGTGCCAGCAGTTCAGGTCGGGGGAATACGCAGTATTTT.

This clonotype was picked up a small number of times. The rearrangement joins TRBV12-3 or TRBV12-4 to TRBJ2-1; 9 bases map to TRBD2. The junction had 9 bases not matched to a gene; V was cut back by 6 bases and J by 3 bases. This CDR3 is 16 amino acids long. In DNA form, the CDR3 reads TGTGCCAGCAGCCCACGACTACTAGCGGGCTACAATGAGCAGTTCTTC. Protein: CASSPRLLAGYNEQFF.

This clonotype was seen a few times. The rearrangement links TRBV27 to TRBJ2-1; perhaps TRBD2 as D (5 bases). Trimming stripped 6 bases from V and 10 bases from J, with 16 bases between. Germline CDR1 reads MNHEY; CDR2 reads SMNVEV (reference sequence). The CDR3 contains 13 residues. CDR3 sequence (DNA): TGTGCCAGCAGGCCGAGGCTAGCAGAGGAGCAGTTCTTC. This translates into CASRPRLAEEQFF.

CDR3 sequence (DNA): TGTGCCACCAGTGACCGCGGACTAGCGGGAGTCGGCTCCTACAATGAGCAGTTCTTC. This encodes CATSDRGLAGVGSYNEQFF. The rearrangement links TRBV24-1 to TRBJ2-1, with 13 nucleotides matching TRBD2. Losses at the gene ends were 4 bases for V and 0 bases for J; bases not matched to a gene: 8. This CDR3 has 19 residues. Germline V lookup: CDR1 KGHDR, CDR2 SFDVKD.

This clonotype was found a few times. The CDR3 DNA follows: TGTGCCAGCAGCTTAGTTGGGAGGTACGAGCAGTACTTC. It specifies CASSLVGRYEQYF. The chain combines TRBV7-9 with TRBJ2-7, with a possible D match to TRBD2 (6 bases). The germline V gene has CDR1 SEHNR and CDR2 FQNEAQ (reference sequence). Deletions cut 1 base from V and 4 bases from J, with 8 bases between. The length of the CDR3 is 13 residues.

The CDR3 DNA sequence: TGCAGTGCTAGAAAGACTAGCGGGGGTTACGAGCAGTACTTC. Protein sequence: CSARKTSGGYEQYF. The rearrangement uses TRBV20-1 and TRBJ2-7; 12 nucleotides align to TRBD2. Germline loops: CDR1 DFQATT, CDR2 SNEGSKA (reference sequence). This CDR3 spans 14 amino acids. V lost 2 bases and J lost 4; bases outside the gene matches: 3.

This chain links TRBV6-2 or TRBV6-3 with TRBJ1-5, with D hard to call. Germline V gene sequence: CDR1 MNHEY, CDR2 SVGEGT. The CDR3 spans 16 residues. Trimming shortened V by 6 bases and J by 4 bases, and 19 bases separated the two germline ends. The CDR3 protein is CASSPSSRWWNQPQHF. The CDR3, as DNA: TGTGCCAGCAGCCCCTCTTCCCGGTGGTGGAATCAGCCCCAGCATTTT.

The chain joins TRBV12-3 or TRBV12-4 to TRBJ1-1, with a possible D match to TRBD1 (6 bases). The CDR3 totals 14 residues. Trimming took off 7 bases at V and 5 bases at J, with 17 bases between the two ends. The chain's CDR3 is CASTPGELGTEAFF. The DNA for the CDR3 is TGTGCCAGCACCCCAGGGGAATTGGGGACTGAAGCTTTCTTT.

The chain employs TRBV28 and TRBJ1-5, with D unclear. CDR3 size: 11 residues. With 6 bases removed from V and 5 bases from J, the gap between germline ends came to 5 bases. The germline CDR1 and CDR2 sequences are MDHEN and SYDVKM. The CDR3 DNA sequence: TGTGCCAGCAGGGGATATCAGCCCCAGCATTTT. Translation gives CASRGYQPQHF.

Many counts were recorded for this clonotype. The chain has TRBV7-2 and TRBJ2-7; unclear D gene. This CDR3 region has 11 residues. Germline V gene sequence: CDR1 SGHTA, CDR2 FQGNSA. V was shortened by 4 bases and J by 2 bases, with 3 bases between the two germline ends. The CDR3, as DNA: TGTGCCAGCAGCTCCACCTACGAGCAGTACTTC. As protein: CASSSTYEQYF.

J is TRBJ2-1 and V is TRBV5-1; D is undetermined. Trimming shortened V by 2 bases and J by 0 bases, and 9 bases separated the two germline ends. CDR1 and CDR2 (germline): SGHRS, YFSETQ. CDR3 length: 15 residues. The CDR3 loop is CASSFYPSSYNEQFF. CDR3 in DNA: TGCGCCAGCAGCTTCTACCCTAGCTCCTACAATGAGCAGTTCTTC.

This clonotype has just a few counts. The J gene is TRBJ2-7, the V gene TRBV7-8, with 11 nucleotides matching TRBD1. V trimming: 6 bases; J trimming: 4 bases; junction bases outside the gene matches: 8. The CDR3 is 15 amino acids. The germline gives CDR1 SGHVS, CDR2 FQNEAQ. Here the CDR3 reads CASSSPGQGGYEQYF. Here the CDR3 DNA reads TGTGCCAGCAGTAGTCCGGGACAGGGGGGGTACGAGCAGTACTTC.

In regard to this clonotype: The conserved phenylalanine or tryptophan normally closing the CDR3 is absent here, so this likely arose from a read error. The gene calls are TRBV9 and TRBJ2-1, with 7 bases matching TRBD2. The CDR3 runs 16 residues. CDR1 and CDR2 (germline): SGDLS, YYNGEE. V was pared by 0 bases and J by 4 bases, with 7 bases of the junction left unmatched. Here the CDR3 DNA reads TGTGCCAGCAGCGTAGAAAGCGGGATAGGGTACAATGAGCAGTTCTTG. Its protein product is CASSVESGIGYNEQFL.

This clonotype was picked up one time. The CDR3 reads CAISEWGGSNTGELFF. The DNA of the CDR3 is TGTGCCATCAGTGAGTGGGGGGGCTCGAACACCGGGGAGCTGTTTTTT. V is TRBV10-3 and J is TRBJ2-2; possibly TRBD2 for D (7 bases). V gave up 1 base and J gave up 0 bases, with 9 bases separating them. The germline gives CDR1 ENHRY, CDR2 SYGVKD. This CDR3 has 16 residues.

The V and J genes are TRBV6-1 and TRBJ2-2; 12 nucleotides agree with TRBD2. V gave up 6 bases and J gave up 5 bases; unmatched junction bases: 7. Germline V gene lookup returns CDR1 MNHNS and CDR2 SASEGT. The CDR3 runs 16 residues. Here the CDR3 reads CASRPLAGGLTGELFF. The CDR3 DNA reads TGTGCCAGCAGACCCCTAGCGGGGGGGCTTACCGGGGAGCTGTTTTTT.

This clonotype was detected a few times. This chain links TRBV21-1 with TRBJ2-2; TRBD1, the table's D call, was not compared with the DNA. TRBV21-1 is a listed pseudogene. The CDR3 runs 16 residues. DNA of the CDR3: TGTGCCAGCAGCAAAGCTGGGGGGGAGAATACCGGGGAGCTGTTTTTT. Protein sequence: CASSKAGGENTGELFF.

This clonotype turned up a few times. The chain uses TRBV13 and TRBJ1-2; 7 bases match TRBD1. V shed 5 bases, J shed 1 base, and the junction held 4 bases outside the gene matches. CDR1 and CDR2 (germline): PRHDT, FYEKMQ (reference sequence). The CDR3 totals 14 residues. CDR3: CASSPRGRNYGYTF. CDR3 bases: TGTGCCAGCAGCCCGAGGGGGCGTAACTATGGCTACACCTTC. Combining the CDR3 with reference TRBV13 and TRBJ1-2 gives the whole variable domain AAGVIQSPRHLIKEKRETATLKCYPIPRHDTVYWYQQGPGQDPQFLISFYEKMQSDKGSIPDRFSAQQFSDYHSELNMSSLELGDSALYFCASSPRGRNYGYTFGSGTRLTVV.

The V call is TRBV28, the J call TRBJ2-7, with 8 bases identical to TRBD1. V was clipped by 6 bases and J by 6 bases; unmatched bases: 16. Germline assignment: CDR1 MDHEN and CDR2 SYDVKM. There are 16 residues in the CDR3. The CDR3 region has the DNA TGTGCCAGCAGCTTACTTCCCGGGACAGGAGATCCCGAGCAGTACTTC. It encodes CASSLLPGTGDPEQYF.

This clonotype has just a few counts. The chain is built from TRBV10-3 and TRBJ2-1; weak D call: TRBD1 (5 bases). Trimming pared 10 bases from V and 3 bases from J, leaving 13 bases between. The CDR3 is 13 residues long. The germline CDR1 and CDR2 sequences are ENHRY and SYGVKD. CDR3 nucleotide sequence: TGTGCCACCTCCCCAGGGTTCTACAATGAGCAGTTCTTC. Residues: CATSPGFYNEQFF.

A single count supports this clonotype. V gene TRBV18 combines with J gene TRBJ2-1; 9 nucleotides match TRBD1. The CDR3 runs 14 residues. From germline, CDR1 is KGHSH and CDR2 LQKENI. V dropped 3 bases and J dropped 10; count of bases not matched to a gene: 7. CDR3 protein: CASSPGTGKNEQFF. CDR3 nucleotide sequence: TGTGCCAGCTCACCTGGGACAGGGAAAAACGAGCAGTTCTTC.

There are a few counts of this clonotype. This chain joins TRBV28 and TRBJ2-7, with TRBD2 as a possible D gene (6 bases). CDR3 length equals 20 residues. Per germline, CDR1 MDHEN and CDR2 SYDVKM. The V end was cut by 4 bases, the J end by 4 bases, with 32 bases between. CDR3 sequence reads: CASSSMRVMGGAWSPYEQYF. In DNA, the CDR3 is TGTGCCAGCAGTTCTATGAGAGTTATGGGGGGAGCGTGGTCTCCGTACGAGCAGTACTTC.

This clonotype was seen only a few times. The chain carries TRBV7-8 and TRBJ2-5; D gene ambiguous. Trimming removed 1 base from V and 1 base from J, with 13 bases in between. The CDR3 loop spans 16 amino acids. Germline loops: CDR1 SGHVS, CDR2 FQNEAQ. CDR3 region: CASSLVLRTPQETQYF. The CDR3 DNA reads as TGTGCCAGCAGCTTAGTTCTCCGGACCCCCCAAGAGACCCAGTACTTC. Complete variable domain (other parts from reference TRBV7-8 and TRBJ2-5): GAGVSQSPRYKVAKRGQDVALRCDPISGHVSLFWYQQALGQGPEFLTYFQNEAQLDKSGLPSDRFFAERPEGSVSTLKIQRTQQEDSAVYLCASSLVLRTPQETQYFGPGTRLLVL.